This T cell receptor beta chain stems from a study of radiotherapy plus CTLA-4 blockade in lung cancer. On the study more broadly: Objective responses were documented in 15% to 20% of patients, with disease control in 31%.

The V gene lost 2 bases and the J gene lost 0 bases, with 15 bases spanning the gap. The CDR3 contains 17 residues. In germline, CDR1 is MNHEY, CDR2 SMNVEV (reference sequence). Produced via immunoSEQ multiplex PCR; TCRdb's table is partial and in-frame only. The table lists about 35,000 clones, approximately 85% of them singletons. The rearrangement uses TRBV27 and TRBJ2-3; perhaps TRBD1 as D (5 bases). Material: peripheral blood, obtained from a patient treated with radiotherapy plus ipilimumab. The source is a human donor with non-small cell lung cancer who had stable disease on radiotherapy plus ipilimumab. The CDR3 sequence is CASSLGGAPDSTDTQYF. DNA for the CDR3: TGTGCCAGCAGTTTAGGTGGGGCCCCCGATAGCACAGATACGCAGTATTTT.